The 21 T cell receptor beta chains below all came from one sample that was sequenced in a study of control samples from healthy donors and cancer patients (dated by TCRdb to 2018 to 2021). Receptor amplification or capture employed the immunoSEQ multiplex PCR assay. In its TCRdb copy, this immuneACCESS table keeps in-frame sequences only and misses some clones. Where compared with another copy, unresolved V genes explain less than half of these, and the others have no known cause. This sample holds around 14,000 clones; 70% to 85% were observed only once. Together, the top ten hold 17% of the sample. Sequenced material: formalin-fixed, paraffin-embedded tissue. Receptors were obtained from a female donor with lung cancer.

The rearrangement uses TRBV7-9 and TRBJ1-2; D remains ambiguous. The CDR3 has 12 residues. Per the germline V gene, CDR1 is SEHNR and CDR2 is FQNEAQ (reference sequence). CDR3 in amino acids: CATTRPLYGYTF. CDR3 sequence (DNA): TGTGCTACCACGAGGCCCCTCTATGGCTACACCTTC.

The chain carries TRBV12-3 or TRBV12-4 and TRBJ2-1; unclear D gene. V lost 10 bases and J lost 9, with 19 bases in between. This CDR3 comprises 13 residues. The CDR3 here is CANSPGRRREQFF. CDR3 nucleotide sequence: TGTGCCAACAGCCCAGGACGGCGGCGTGAGCAGTTCTTC.

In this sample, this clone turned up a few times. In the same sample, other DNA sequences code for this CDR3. The CDR3 is CASSRDRNTEAFF. The CDR3 coding sequence is TGTGCCAGCAGCCGGGACAGGAACACTGAAGCTTTCTTT. The rearrangement uses TRBV7-9 and TRBJ1-1, with 7 bases fitting TRBD1. The germline V gene encodes CDR1 SEHNR and CDR2 FQNEAQ (reference sequence). V lost 5 bases, J lost 1 base, and 1 base stayed unmatched. The CDR3 covers 13 residues.

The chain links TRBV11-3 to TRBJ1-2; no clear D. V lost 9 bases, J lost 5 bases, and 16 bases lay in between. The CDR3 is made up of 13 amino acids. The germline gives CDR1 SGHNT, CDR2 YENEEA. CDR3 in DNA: TGTGCCAGTTCGGGCCCGGGAGAGTATGGCTACACCTTC. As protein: CASSGPGEYGYTF.

CDR3 nucleotides: TGTGCCAGCAGTTTTAGCCCAGATACGCAGTATTTT. This translates into CASSFSPDTQYF. The rearrangement joins TRBV12-3 or TRBV12-4 to TRBJ2-3; no firm D call. V was pared by 3 bases and J by 4 bases, with 5 bases between. The CDR3 extends over 12 amino acids.

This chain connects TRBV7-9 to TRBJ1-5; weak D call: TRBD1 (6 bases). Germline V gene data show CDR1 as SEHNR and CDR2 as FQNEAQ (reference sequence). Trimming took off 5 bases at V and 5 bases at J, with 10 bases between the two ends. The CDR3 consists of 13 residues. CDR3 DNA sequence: TGTGCCAGCAGCGAAGACAGGTATCAGCCCCAGCATTTT. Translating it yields CASSEDRYQPQHF.

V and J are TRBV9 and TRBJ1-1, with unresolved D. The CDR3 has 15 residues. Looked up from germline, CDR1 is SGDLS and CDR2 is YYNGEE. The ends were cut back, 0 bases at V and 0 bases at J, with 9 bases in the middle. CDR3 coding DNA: TGTGCCAGCAGCGTAGAGGGTAGCTTGAACACTGAAGCTTTCTTT. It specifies CASSVEGSLNTEAFF. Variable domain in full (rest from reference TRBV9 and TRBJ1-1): DSGVTQTPKHLITATGQRVTLRCSPRSGDLSVYWYQQSLDQGLQFLIQYYNGEERAKGNILERFSAQQFPDLHSELNLSSLELGDSALYFCASSVEGSLNTEAFFGQGTRLTVV.

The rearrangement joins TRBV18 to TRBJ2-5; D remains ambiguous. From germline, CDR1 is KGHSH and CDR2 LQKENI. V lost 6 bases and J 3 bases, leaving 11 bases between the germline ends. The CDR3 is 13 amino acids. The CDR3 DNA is TGTGCCAGCTCCCCGAGCCCTAAAGAGACCCAGTACTTC. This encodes CASSPSPKETQYF.

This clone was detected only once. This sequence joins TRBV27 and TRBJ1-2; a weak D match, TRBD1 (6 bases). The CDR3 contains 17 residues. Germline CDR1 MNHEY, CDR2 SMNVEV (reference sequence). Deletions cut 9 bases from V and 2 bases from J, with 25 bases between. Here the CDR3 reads CASTSGQFYKGNYGYTF. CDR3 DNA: TGTGCCAGTACATCAGGACAGTTCTATAAGGGGAACTATGGCTACACCTTC.

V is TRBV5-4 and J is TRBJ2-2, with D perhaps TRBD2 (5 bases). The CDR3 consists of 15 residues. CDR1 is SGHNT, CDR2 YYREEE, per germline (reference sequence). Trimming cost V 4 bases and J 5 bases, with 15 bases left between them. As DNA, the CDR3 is TGTGCCAGCAGCACCCGGAGGAGTGGAACCGGGGAGCTGTTTTTT. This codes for CASSTRRSGTGELFF.

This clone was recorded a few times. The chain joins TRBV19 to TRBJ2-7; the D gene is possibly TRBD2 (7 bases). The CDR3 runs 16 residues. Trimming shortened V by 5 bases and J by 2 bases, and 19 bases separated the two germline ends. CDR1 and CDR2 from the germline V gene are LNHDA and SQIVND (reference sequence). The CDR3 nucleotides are TGTGCCAGTAGTTCAACCGCGACAGGACTAGCCTACGAGCAGTACTTC. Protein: CASSSTATGLAYEQYF.

The CDR3 is CSGKTGDNSPLHF. The CDR3 bases are TGCAGTGGGAAGACAGGGGATAATTCACCCCTCCACTTT. J is TRBJ1-6 and V is TRBV29-1, with 8 bases that match TRBD1. CDR3 size: 13 residues. Germline values: CDR1 SQVTM, CDR2 ANQGSEA.

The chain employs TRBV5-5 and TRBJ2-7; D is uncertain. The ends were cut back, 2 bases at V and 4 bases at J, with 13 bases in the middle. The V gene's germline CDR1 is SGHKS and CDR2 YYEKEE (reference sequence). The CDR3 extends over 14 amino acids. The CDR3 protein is CASSFIDREYEQYF. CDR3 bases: TGTGCCAGCAGCTTTATCGATCGAGAATACGAGCAGTACTTC.

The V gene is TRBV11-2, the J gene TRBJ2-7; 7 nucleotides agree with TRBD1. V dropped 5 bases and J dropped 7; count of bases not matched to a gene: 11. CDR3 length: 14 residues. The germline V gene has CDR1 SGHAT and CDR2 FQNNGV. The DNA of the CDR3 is TGTGCCAGCAGCCCGAGGACAGGACCGGAAGAGCAGTACTTC. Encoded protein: CASSPRTGPEEQYF.

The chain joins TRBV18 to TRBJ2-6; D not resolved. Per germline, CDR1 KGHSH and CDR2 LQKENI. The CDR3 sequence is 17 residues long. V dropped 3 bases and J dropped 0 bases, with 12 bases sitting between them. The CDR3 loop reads CASSPVGITSGANVLTF. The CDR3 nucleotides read TGTGCCAGCTCACCGGTGGGTATCACCTCTGGGGCCAACGTCCTGACTTTC.

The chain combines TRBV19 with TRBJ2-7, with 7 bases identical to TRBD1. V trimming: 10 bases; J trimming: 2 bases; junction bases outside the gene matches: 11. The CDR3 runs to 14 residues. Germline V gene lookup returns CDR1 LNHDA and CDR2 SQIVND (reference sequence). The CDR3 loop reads CATARDRDAYEQYF. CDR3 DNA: TGTGCCACCGCGAGAGACAGGGACGCCTACGAGCAGTACTTC.

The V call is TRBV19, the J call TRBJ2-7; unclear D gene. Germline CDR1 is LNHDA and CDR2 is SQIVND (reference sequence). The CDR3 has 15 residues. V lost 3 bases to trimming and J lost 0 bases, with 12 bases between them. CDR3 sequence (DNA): TGTGCCAGTAGTATGTTCGGAATGAGCTCCTACGAGCAGTACTTC. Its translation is CASSMFGMSSYEQYF.

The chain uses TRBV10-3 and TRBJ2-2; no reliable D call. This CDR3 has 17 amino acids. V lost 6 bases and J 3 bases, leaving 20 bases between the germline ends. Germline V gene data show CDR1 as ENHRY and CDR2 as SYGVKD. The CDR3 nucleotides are TGTGCCATCAGCGGCGGCCTCACCCCTCCGTACACCGGGGAGCTGTTTTTT. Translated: CAISGGLTPPYTGELFF.

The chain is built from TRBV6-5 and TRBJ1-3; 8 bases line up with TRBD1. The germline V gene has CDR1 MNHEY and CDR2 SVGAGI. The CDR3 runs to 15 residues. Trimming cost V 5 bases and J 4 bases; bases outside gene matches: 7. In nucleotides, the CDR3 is TGTGCCAGCAGTAGGACAGGGCCGGGGGGAAACACCATATATTTT. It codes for CASSRTGPGGNTIYF.

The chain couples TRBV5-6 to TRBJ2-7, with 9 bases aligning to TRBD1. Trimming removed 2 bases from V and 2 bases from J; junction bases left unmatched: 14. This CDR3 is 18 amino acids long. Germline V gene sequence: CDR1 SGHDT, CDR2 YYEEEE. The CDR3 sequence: CASSFRGQGRSEAYEQYF. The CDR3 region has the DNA TGTGCCAGCAGCTTTCGAGGACAGGGGCGTTCAGAGGCCTACGAGCAGTACTTC.

The CDR3 nucleotides are TGTGCCAGCAGCCAAGAACTGACCAGGGGGCGGGAGACCCAGTACTTC. Amino acids: CASSQELTRGRETQYF. The V call is TRBV3-1 (or the pseudogene TRBV3-2), the J call TRBJ2-5, with 8 bases aligning to TRBD1. This CDR3 is 16 amino acids long. CDR1 and CDR2 from the germline V gene are LGHDT and YNNKEL (reference sequence). V was pared by 0 bases and J by 5 bases, with 8 bases of the junction left unmatched.